This TCR beta chain was observed in a study of response to subunit inactivated influenza vaccine. Study findings and constraints: Each seasonal influenza vaccination, the authors suggested, recruits few new T cells.

With respect to this clonotype: Its target is unknown.

In TCRdb, the RT-PCR reads were re-called with MiXCR into one record per CDR3 protein. The sample records approximately 500,000 distinct CDR3 sequences, roughly 25% being singletons. The CDR3 loop spans 12 amino acids. The germline V gene has CDR1 SQVTM and CDR2 ANQGSEA. V shed 7 bases and J shed 7 bases, with 17 bases lying between them. These data also featured in a second study, about T cells expressing NK-cell markers. According to that study: 5'RACE template switching with UMIs generated TCR beta cDNA.

This sample comprised CD4+ T cells sorted from PBMCs, obtained less than 13 days after vaccination. This sequence originates from a man aged 50 to 60 who received an inactivated influenza vaccine. V and J are TRBV29-1 and TRBJ2-7, with D perhaps matching TRBD1 (7 bases). CDR3 coding DNA: TGCAGCGCCGAGGAGGGGGCGCGGGAGCAGTACTTC. Translation gives CSAEEGAREQYF.